The 30 T cell receptor beta chains in this list originate from one sample, sequenced in a study of T cell repertoires in cytomegalovirus infection. TCRdb reprocessed the reads with MiXCR, giving one entry per CDR3 protein. The sample records about 570,000 distinct CDR3 sequences, 40% being singletons. Their recognized antigens are unknown. The sample was cultured PBMCs, taken from culture after CMV antigen stimulation. The receptors were sampled from a human donor in good health (CMV status not recorded). Some clones in this sample may be carry-over from other donors' samples.

This chain connects TRBV18 to TRBJ1-1; no firm D call. In germline, CDR1 is KGHSH, CDR2 LQKENI. CDR3 length: 13 amino acids. V was pared by 5 bases and J by 3 bases, with 10 bases between. The DNA of the CDR3 is TGTGCCAGCTCAGTATCGGAGGACACTGAAGCTTTCTTT. This sequence encodes CASSVSEDTEAFF.

V is TRBV2 and J is TRBJ1-5; a weak D match, TRBD1 (6 bases). This CDR3 is built from 13 residues. The germline CDR1 and CDR2 sequences are SNHLY and FYNNEI. V was trimmed by 10 bases and J by 4 bases, leaving 14 bases between them. CDR3 in DNA: TGTGCCACACGACAGGTGGCGAATCAGCCCCAGCATTTT. As protein: CATRQVANQPQHF.

This clonotype occurred a few times. The chain couples TRBV7-2 to TRBJ2-1, with 7 bases aligning to TRBD1. J was trimmed by 9 bases and V by 1 base; bases with no gene match: 3. CDR1 is SGHTA and CDR2 is FQGNSA in the germline V gene. This CDR3 region has 13 residues. Written as DNA, the CDR3 is TGTGCCAGCAGCTTAGAGGGGGCTGCTGAGCAGTTCTTC. It translates to CASSLEGAAEQFF.

The J gene is TRBJ1-4, the V gene TRBV7-6; D is unresolved. This CDR3 is built from 18 residues. The V end lost 1 base, the J end lost 5 bases, and 20 bases lay between the germline ends. CDR1 and CDR2 (germline): SGHVS, FNYEAQ. The CDR3 DNA reads TGTGCCAGCAGCTTAGTTCCCGGTGGGCACAGAGGGAATGAAAAACTGTTTTTT. Translating gives CASSLVPGGHRGNEKLFF.

This CDR3 reads CASSPGPSGTDTQYF. The CDR3 nucleotides are TGTGCCAGCAGCCCTGGGCCTAGCGGGACAGATACGCAGTATTTT. The chain has TRBV7-6 and TRBJ2-3; 8 bases line up with TRBD2. Germline CDR1 SGHVS, CDR2 FNYEAQ. The CDR3 contains 15 residues. V dropped 5 bases and J dropped 3; count of bases not matched to a gene: 7.

The CDR3, as DNA: TGTGCCAGCAGCCCCCGGAGGGATTTAACGGTGGAGACCCAGTACTTC. Encoded protein: CASSPRRDLTVETQYF. This sequence joins TRBV7-6 and TRBJ2-5; TRBD2 is a possible D gene (6 bases). Trimming removed 5 bases at V and 5 bases at J, with 21 bases between. The CDR3 consists of 16 residues. Germline CDR1 SGHVS, CDR2 FNYEAQ.

The gene calls are TRBV6-6 and TRBJ2-7, with 8 bases aligning to TRBD1. The germline V gene has CDR1 MNHNY and CDR2 SVGAGI (reference sequence). CDR3 length equals 14 residues. J lost 0 bases, V lost 6 bases, and 4 bases had no gene match. CDR3 DNA: TGTGCCAGCAGATCCGGGACAGGCTCCTACGAGCAGTACTTC. This sequence encodes CASRSGTGSYEQYF.

As DNA, the CDR3 is TGCAGTGCGTGGACAGGGGACACCGGGGAGCTGTTTTTT. Amino acid sequence: CSAWTGDTGELFF. V is TRBV20-1 and J is TRBJ2-2; 9 nucleotides align to TRBD1. The germline V gene has CDR1 DFQATT and CDR2 SNEGSKA (reference sequence). J lost 3 bases, V lost 6 bases, and 2 bases had no gene match. The CDR3 length is 13 residues.

The chain links TRBV7-2 to TRBJ2-5; TRBD1 is a possible D gene (6 bases). CDR1 and CDR2 from the germline V gene are SGHTA and FQGNSA. This CDR3 is built from 14 residues. V dropped 0 bases and J dropped 9 bases, with 14 bases sitting between them. The CDR3 DNA sequence: TGTGCCAGCAGCTTAGCTGGGGGCGCCGGGCCCCAGTACTTC. Translated, it gives CASSLAGGAGPQYF.

The table lists this clonotype with a few counts. The V gene is TRBV10-3, the J gene TRBJ1-5, with 9 nucleotides matching TRBD1. The germline V gene encodes CDR1 ENHRY and CDR2 SYGVKD. J was trimmed by 7 bases and V by 6 bases; bases with no gene match: 10. This CDR3 is 15 amino acids long. CDR3 bases: TGTGCCATCAGGTCAGGGACAGGGATGACGCAGCCCCAGCATTTT. This translates into CAIRSGTGMTQPQHF.

This clonotype was counted many times. J is TRBJ1-2 and V is TRBV7-2; D is possibly TRBD1 (5 bases). CDR1 and CDR2 from the germline V gene are SGHTA and FQGNSA. The length of the CDR3 is 14 residues. V was clipped by 4 bases and J by 3 bases, with 12 bases between them. The CDR3 loop is CASSSPDSDYGYTF. CDR3 in DNA: TGTGCCAGCAGCTCCCCCGACAGCGACTATGGCTACACCTTC. Together with reference TRBV7-2 and TRBJ1-2, the CDR3 gives the full variable domain: GAGVSQSPSNKVTEKGKDVELRCDPISGHTALYWYRQSLGQGLEFLIYFQGNSAPDKSGLPSDRFSAERTGGSVSTLTIQRTQQEDSAVYLCASSSPDSDYGYTFGSGTRLTVV.

The chain has TRBV6-5 and TRBJ2-2; the D is unclear. Germline CDR1 MNHEY, CDR2 SVGAGI. V was trimmed by 2 bases and J by 4 bases, leaving 8 bases between them. The length of the CDR3 is 14 residues. The CDR3 spells CASSYVSGTGELFF. For the CDR3, the DNA is TGTGCCAGCAGTTACGTATCTGGCACCGGGGAGCTGTTTTTT.

The chain links TRBV6-5 to TRBJ1-4; 8 bases match TRBD1. After removal of 4 bases from V and 5 bases from J, the junction contained 6 bases not matched to a gene. This CDR3 has 15 amino acids. Germline-derived CDR1 and CDR2 are MNHEY and SVGAGI. The CDR3 protein is CASSWRTGLNEKLFF. For the CDR3, the DNA is TGTGCCAGCAGTTGGCGGACAGGGCTAAATGAAAAACTGTTTTTT.

This sequence joins TRBV6-1 and TRBJ2-5; 7 bases are shared with TRBD1. CDR3 size: 14 residues. The ends lost 6 bases at V and 2 bases at J; junction bases unmatched: 6. Germline loops: CDR1 MNHNS, CDR2 SASEGT. CDR3 nucleotide sequence: TGTGCCAGCAGCAACCGGGACAGACAAGAGACCCAGTACTTC. This encodes CASSNRDRQETQYF.

V and J are TRBV7-2 and TRBJ2-3; D unclear. This CDR3 contains 15 residues. Trimming took off 2 bases at V and 7 bases at J, with 16 bases between the two ends. CDR1 and CDR2 from the germline V gene are SGHTA and FQGNSA. The CDR3 nucleotides read TGTGCCAGCAGCTTAACGGGCGGCAAAAGTAATACGCAGTATTTT. Its protein is CASSLTGGKSNTQYF.

This chain joins TRBV2 and TRBJ1-1; D not certain. CDR1 and CDR2 (germline): SNHLY, FYNNEI. V dropped 4 bases and J dropped 1 base, with 10 bases sitting between them. The CDR3 has 14 residues. CDR3 sequence: CASSVWSENTEAFF. CDR3 in DNA: TGTGCCAGCAGTGTTTGGTCAGAGAACACTGAAGCTTTCTTT.

The genes are TRBV3-1 and TRBJ2-5, with 13 bases aligning to TRBD2. Germline CDR1 LGHDT, CDR2 YNNKEL (reference sequence). J gave up 3 bases and V 4 bases, and 11 bases lay outside the gene matches. The CDR3 has 18 residues. CDR3 in amino acids: CASSRSYTSGGAEETQYF. As DNA, the CDR3 is TGTGCCAGCAGCCGATCGTATACTAGCGGGGGGGCCGAAGAGACCCAGTACTTC.

This clonotype was seen just once. J is TRBJ1-1 and V is TRBV11-2; TRBD1 aligns across 10 bases. The J segment lost 6 bases and the V segment lost 6 bases, leaving 10 bases of the junction unmatched. The germline CDR1 and CDR2 sequences are SGHAT and FQNNGV. The CDR3 runs 15 residues. CDR3 region: CASRSGQGPPSEAFF. CDR3 sequence (DNA): TGTGCCAGCAGGTCGGGACAGGGGCCCCCCTCTGAAGCTTTCTTT.

The rearrangement uses TRBV7-8 and TRBJ2-1; maybe TRBD2 (5 bases). The CDR3 covers 12 residues. V dropped 5 bases and J dropped 6 bases, with 8 bases sitting between them. Per the germline V gene, CDR1 is SGHVS and CDR2 is FQNEAQ. CDR3 coding DNA: TGTGCCAGCAGCCCAGAGGGCAATGAGCAGTTCTTC. As protein: CASSPEGNEQFF. Filled out from reference TRBV7-8 and TRBJ2-1, the complete variable domain reads GAGVSQSPRYKVAKRGQDVALRCDPISGHVSLFWYQQALGQGPEFLTYFQNEAQLDKSGLPSDRFFAERPEGSVSTLKIQRTQQEDSAVYLCASSPEGNEQFFGPGTRLTVL.

CDR3 DNA sequence: TGTGCCAGCAGATCCCTAGCGGGGGGGCGCTCTGAGCAGTTCTTC. Residues: CASRSLAGGRSEQFF. The gene calls are TRBV6-5 and TRBJ2-1, with 12 nucleotides matching TRBD2. J gave up 9 bases and V 6 bases, and 9 bases lay outside the gene matches. Germline assignment: CDR1 MNHEY and CDR2 SVGAGI. This CDR3 contains 15 residues.

The rearrangement uses TRBV12-3 or TRBV12-4 and TRBJ1-1; no clear D gene. Trimming stripped 3 bases from V and 1 base from J, with 9 bases between. The length of the CDR3 is 14 residues. Here the CDR3 reads CASSFNLANTEAFF. CDR3 nucleotides: TGTGCCAGCAGTTTTAACTTGGCGAACACTGAAGCTTTCTTT.

In its sample, this clonotype was seen a few times. This chain uses TRBV2 with TRBJ1-1; D possibly corresponds to TRBD1 (5 bases). The CDR3 consists of 12 residues. The V end was cut by 5 bases, the J end by 4 bases, with 8 bases between. Germline V CDR1 and CDR2: SNHLY, FYNNEI. This CDR3 is CASSQDSTEAFF. CDR3 bases: TGTGCCAGCAGTCAAGACAGCACTGAAGCTTTCTTT. Filled out from reference TRBV2 and TRBJ1-1, the complete variable domain reads EPEVTQTPSHQVTQMGQEVILRCVPISNHLYFYWYRQILGQKVEFLVSFYNNEISEKSEIFDDQFSVERPDGSNFTLKIRSTKLEDSAMYFCASSQDSTEAFFGQGTRLTVV.

This sequence joins TRBV20-1 and TRBJ1-2; 8 nucleotides align to TRBD1. Germline CDR1 reads DFQATT; CDR2 reads SNEGSKA (reference sequence). The CDR3 sequence is 11 residues long. With V trimmed by 6 bases and J by 7 bases, 4 bases remained unmatched. CDR3 residues: CSAPGGLGYTF. The CDR3 DNA follows: TGCAGTGCCCCAGGGGGCCTTGGCTACACCTTC.

The chain combines TRBV7-2 with TRBJ2-1; D gene ambiguous. Germline V gene sequence: CDR1 SGHTA, CDR2 FQGNSA. V was cut by 1 base and J by 5 bases, with 9 bases left in between. The CDR3 consists of 14 residues. The CDR3 DNA reads as TGTGCCAGCAGCTTAGGGTGGGTGAACAATGAGCAGTTCTTC. Residues: CASSLGWVNNEQFF.

The chain joins TRBV5-1 to TRBJ2-5; 7 nucleotides match TRBD1. V lost 4 bases to trimming and J lost 4 bases; unmatched junction nucleotides: 10. The CDR3 spans 15 residues. The germline V gene encodes CDR1 SGHRS and CDR2 YFSETQ. CDR3 amino acids: CASSISTGWRETQYF. DNA for the CDR3: TGCGCCAGCAGCATCTCGACAGGGTGGAGAGAGACCCAGTACTTC.

This clonotype was seen a handful of times. The V call is TRBV6-2 or TRBV6-3, the J call TRBJ2-7; 7 bases align to TRBD1. CDR3 length: 14 residues. CDR1 is MNHEY and CDR2 is SVGEGT in the germline V gene. V was pared by 6 bases and J by 3 bases, with 8 bases of the junction left unmatched. CDR3 sequence reads: CASRAGQAYYEQYF. CDR3 nucleotides: TGTGCCAGCAGGGCAGGACAGGCGTACTACGAGCAGTACTTC.

The DNA for the CDR3 is TGTGCCAGCAGCTCAACTAGAAGCGAGCAGTACTTC. Translating it yields CASSSTRSEQYF. The chain has TRBV7-2 and TRBJ2-7; D possibly corresponds to TRBD2 (5 bases). The V and J ends lost 4 bases and 6 bases respectively, with 10 bases between them. This CDR3 region has 12 residues. Looked up from germline, CDR1 is SGHTA and CDR2 is FQGNSA. The full variable domain, rest sourced from reference TRBV7-2 and TRBJ2-7, is GAGVSQSPSNKVTEKGKDVELRCDPISGHTALYWYRQSLGQGLEFLIYFQGNSAPDKSGLPSDRFSAERTGGSVSTLTIQRTQQEDSAVYLCASSSTRSEQYFGPGTRLTVT.

The V call is TRBV12-3 or TRBV12-4, the J call TRBJ2-2, with D possibly being TRBD1 or TRBD2 (5 bases each). Deletions cut 7 bases from V and 4 bases from J, with 19 bases between. This CDR3 contains 16 residues. The CDR3 coding sequence is TGTGCCAGCACCTCAGACGGGACCTCGGGCACCGGGGAGCTGTTTTTT. It specifies CASTSDGTSGTGELFF.

This clonotype appeared a few times. The V and J genes are TRBV7-2 and TRBJ2-7; 9 positions agree with TRBD1. The trim removed 3 bases at V and 4 bases at J, leaving 13 bases unmatched. The length of the CDR3 is 17 residues. CDR1 is SGHTA and CDR2 is FQGNSA in the germline V gene. CDR3 sequence reads: CASSFALSQGALYEQYF. CDR3 in DNA: TGTGCCAGCAGCTTTGCCCTTTCACAGGGGGCGCTTTACGAGCAGTACTTC.

CDR3 sequence (DNA): TGTGCCAGCAGCCCCTCGTCAGGGGGCGCGGGTAATTCACCCCTCCACTTT. Residues: CASSPSSGGAGNSPLHF. V is TRBV11-2 and J is TRBJ1-6, with TRBD1 matching 8 bases. Trimming at V came to 5 bases and at J to 6 bases, leaving 12 bases not matched to a gene. Germline V CDR1 and CDR2: SGHAT, FQNNGV. The CDR3 length is 17 residues.